What follows are 29 T cell receptor gamma chains derived from one specimen sequenced in a study of Vδ1+ human thymocytes. Extracted RNA was reverse transcribed into cDNA. Multiplex PCR used pooled V-gene forward primers and a constant-region reverse primer to amplify CDR3s. TCRdb re-analyzed the multiplex PCR reads via CATT. The table records 20,000 to 25,000 gamma-chain clones, 12% to 15% of them present only once. Whole-study findings and limits: Thymic TRG and TRD repertoires appeared highly polyclonal, with Gaussian CDR3 length distributions.

These receptors' targets are unknown. The specimen was Vdelta1+ gamma-delta thymocytes from the thymus. Subset here: FACS-sorted CD3+ TCRalphabeta- TCRVdelta1+ TCRVdelta2- thymocytes. These receptors were taken from a child under two years old who had congenital heart surgery.

The V gene is TRGV4, the J gene TRGJ1 or TRGJ2. The trim removed 6 bases at V and 7 bases at J, leaving 12 bases unmatched. The CDR3 spans 13 residues. Per germline, CDR1 EGSTGY and CDR2 YDSYTSSV. In nucleotides, the CDR3 is TGTGCCACCTGGAAAGAAGGGGACTATAAGAAACTCTTT. It yields the protein CATWKEGDYKKLF.

This clone has just a few counts. This specimen includes other DNA sequences encoding the same CDR3. The chain recombines TRGV8 with TRGJP1. The CDR3 is made up of 15 amino acids. V shed 0 bases and J 0 bases; nucleotides not matched to a gene: 1. Germline-derived CDR1 and CDR2 are VENAVY and YDSYNSRV. The DNA of the CDR3 is TGTGCCACCTGGGATAGGAATACCACTGGTTGGTTCAAGATATTT. Its translation: CATWDRNTTGWFKIF.

This chain joins TRGV3 and TRGJ1 or TRGJ2. The germline CDR1 and CDR2 sequences are VTNTFY and YDVSTARD (reference sequence). CDR3 length: 15 residues. The trim removed 0 bases at V and 11 bases at J, leaving 16 bases unmatched. The CDR3 loop reads CATWDRSSEVWEKLF. The DNA for the CDR3 is TGTGCCACCTGGGACAGGTCCTCGGAGGTCTGGGAGAAACTCTTT.

This clone was counted a few times. A junction boundary mismatches the germline segment, possibly from a read error. The chain combines TRGV2 with TRGJ1 or TRGJ2. CDR1 is EGSNGY, CDR2 YDSYNSKV, per germline. The CDR3 runs to 13 residues. CDR3 region: CATWGGSPYKKLF. For the CDR3, the DNA is TGTGCCACCTGGGGCGGGTCCCCTTATAAGAAACTCTTT.

This clone was seen a few times. The chain uses TRGV2 and TRGJ1 or TRGJ2. With 0 bases clipped from V and 0 bases from J, the junction kept 5 bases outside the gene matches. This CDR3 region has 15 residues. Germline V lookup: CDR1 EGSNGY, CDR2 YDSYNSKV. The CDR3 nucleotides read TGTGCCACCTGGGACGGGCCCCAGAATTATTATAAGAAACTCTTT. It translates to CATWDGPQNYYKKLF.

There are a few counts of this clone. This sample includes further DNA sequences coding for the same CDR3. The chain couples TRGV3 to TRGJP2. Germline loops: CDR1 VTNTFY, CDR2 YDVSTARD (reference sequence). V dropped 0 bases and J dropped 1; count of bases not matched to a gene: 2. The CDR3 consists of 15 residues. The CDR3 loop reads CATWDRLSSDWIKTF. Here the CDR3 DNA reads TGTGCCACCTGGGACAGGCTTAGTAGTGATTGGATCAAGACGTTT.

V gene TRGV9 combines with J gene TRGJP1. Germline V lookup: CDR1 GITISATS, CDR2 ISYDGTV (reference sequence). The CDR3 has 14 amino acids. The ends lost 3 bases at V and 0 bases at J; junction bases unmatched: 1. The CDR3 region is CALWENTTGWFKIF. Here the CDR3 DNA reads TGTGCCTTGTGGGAGAATACCACTGGTTGGTTCAAGATATTT.

Turning to this clone: Mismatch with germline at one junction end may stem from a read error. V is TRGV4 and J is TRGJ1 or TRGJ2. From germline, CDR1 is EGSTGY and CDR2 YDSYTSSV. The CDR3 extends over 16 amino acids. The CDR3 reads CATWNGRPLNYYKKLF. DNA of the CDR3: TGTGCCACCTGGAATGGGCGCCCACTGAATTATTATAAGAAACTCTTT.

There are a few counts of this clone. The J gene is TRGJP2, the V gene TRGV4. The CDR3 length is 12 residues. V was pared by 6 bases and J by 8 bases, with 6 bases of the junction left unmatched. Germline CDR1 is EGSTGY and CDR2 is YDSYTSSV. The CDR3 DNA follows: TGTGCCACCTGGAAGAGGGATTGGATCAAGACGTTT. It yields the protein CATWKRDWIKTF.

Comments on this clone: Distinct nucleotide sequences in the sample also encode this CDR3. The rearrangement joins TRGV4 to TRGJ1 or TRGJ2. The V segment lost 3 bases and the J segment 0 bases; nucleotides outside the gene matches: 5. The CDR3 totals 14 residues. Germline assignment: CDR1 EGSTGY and CDR2 YDSYTSSV. For the CDR3, the DNA is TGTGCCACCTGGGATCCTAGGAATTATTATAAGAAACTCTTT. Translation gives CATWDPRNYYKKLF.

A word on this clone: At the DNA level, this CDR3 is encoded by other sequences in the same sample as well. V is TRGV8 and J is TRGJ1 or TRGJ2. Germline V CDR1 and CDR2: VENAVY, YDSYNSRV. V gave up 2 bases and J gave up 5 bases; unmatched junction bases: 6. The CDR3 totals 13 residues. CDR3 sequence (DNA): TGTGCCACCTGGGATAAGGGGAATTATAAGAAACTCTTT. Translation: CATWDKGNYKKLF.

Points on this clone: One junction end does not reproduce the germline sequence, and a read error may be involved. The J gene is TRGJ1 or TRGJ2, the V gene TRGV2. From germline, CDR1 is EGSNGY and CDR2 YDSYNSKV. The CDR3 extends over 12 amino acids. The CDR3 reads CATWDGTGKKLF. CDR3 DNA: TGTGCCACCTGGGACGGGACCGGTAAGAAGCTCTTT.

V and J are TRGV8 and TRGJP2. This CDR3 region has 15 residues. Unmatched junction bases numbered 4, after V lost 1 base and J lost 2 bases. Germline loops: CDR1 VENAVY, CDR2 YDSYNSRV. The CDR3 DNA sequence: TGTGCCACCTGGGATAGAGTAAGTAGTGATTGGATCAAGACGTTT. It translates to CATWDRVSSDWIKTF.

The chain employs TRGV5 and TRGJ1 or TRGJ2. Germline values: CDR1 VINAFY, CDR2 YDVSNSKD. CDR3 size: 14 residues. J was trimmed by 3 bases and V by 0 bases; bases with no gene match: 5. CDR3 amino acids: CATWDRRCYYKKLF. The CDR3, as DNA: TGTGCCACCTGGGACAGGCGATGTTATTATAAGAAACTCTTT.

This clone was detected a few times. The chain uses TRGV5 and TRGJ1 or TRGJ2. The CDR3 is 14 residues long. The germline gives CDR1 VINAFY, CDR2 YDVSNSKD. Unmatched junction bases numbered 9, after V lost 0 bases and J lost 7 bases. The CDR3 bases are TGTGCCACCTGGGACAGGCGGGGACGGTATAAGAAACTCTTT. It specifies CATWDRRGRYKKLF.

The chain links TRGV5 to TRGJ1 or TRGJ2. V shed 3 bases, J shed 3 bases, and the junction held 8 bases outside the gene matches. Per the germline V gene, CDR1 is VINAFY and CDR2 is YDVSNSKD. There are 14 residues in the CDR3. The CDR3 reads CATWDGPLYYKKLF. The DNA for the CDR3 is TGTGCCACCTGGGACGGGCCCCTTTATTATAAGAAACTCTTT.

This clone was recorded a few times. At one boundary the junction diverges from the germline segment, which might be a read error. The chain employs TRGV2 and TRGJ1 or TRGJ2. Germline V lookup: CDR1 EGSNGY, CDR2 YDSYNSKV. The CDR3 loop spans 13 amino acids. The CDR3 region is CATWGGRYYKKLF. CDR3 DNA: TGTGCCACCTGGGGCGGGCGATACTATAAGAAACTCTTT.

There are a few counts of this clone. The junction differs from germline at one of its ends, possibly a read error. The chain couples TRGV4 to TRGJ1 or TRGJ2. CDR1 EGSTGY and CDR2 YDSYTSSV come from the germline V gene. CDR3 length: 12 amino acids. The CDR3, as DNA: TGCGCCACCTGGGAGGCTCCGAGAAAGAAACTCTTT. Translating gives CATWEAPRKKLF.

On this clone: Relative to the germline gene, one junction end is altered; a read error may explain this. The same CDR3 arises from other DNA sequences in this sample as well. This chain joins TRGV4 and TRGJ1 or TRGJ2. The CDR3 runs 13 residues. Germline V gene lookup returns CDR1 EGSTGY and CDR2 YDSYTSSV. The CDR3 region is CATWNGRGYKKLF. CDR3 sequence (DNA): TGTGCCACCTGGAATGGGCGGGGTTATAAGAAACTCTTT.

In its sample, this clone is medium-sized. The V gene is TRGV3, the J gene TRGJ1 or TRGJ2. The junction had 2 bases not matched to a gene; V was cut back by 0 bases and J by 3 bases. CDR3 length equals 13 residues. Germline V CDR1 and CDR2: VTNTFY, YDVSTARD (reference sequence). The DNA for the CDR3 is TGTGCCACCTGGGACAGGGCTTATTATAAGAAACTCTTT. Translated: CATWDRAYYKKLF.

J is TRGJ1 or TRGJ2 and V is TRGV8. CDR3 length equals 13 residues. The germline CDR1 and CDR2 sequences are VENAVY and YDSYNSRV. V was pared by 6 bases and J by 5 bases, with 10 bases of the junction left unmatched. The CDR3 nucleotides read TGTGCCACCTGGTTCAGGGGGGATTATAAGAAACTCTTT. Translating gives CATWFRGDYKKLF.

This clone ranks as medium-sized (0.01 to 0.1%). V and J are TRGV9 and TRGJ1 or TRGJ2. Germline lookup yields CDR1 GITISATS and CDR2 ISYDGTV (reference sequence). This CDR3 region has 12 residues. With 0 bases clipped from V and 12 bases from J, the junction kept 8 bases outside the gene matches. The CDR3 protein is CALWEVRHSKLF. The CDR3 region has the DNA TGTGCCTTGTGGGAGGTGCGTCACTCGAAACTCTTT.

This clone was picked up a small number of times. At the DNA level, this CDR3 is encoded by other sequences in the same sample as well. V gene TRGV8 combines with J gene TRGJ1 or TRGJ2. Losses at the gene ends were 2 bases for V and 6 bases for J; bases not matched to a gene: 1. CDR1 is VENAVY, CDR2 YDSYNSRV, per germline. The CDR3 has 11 residues. The CDR3 loop reads CATWDTYKKLF. CDR3 DNA: TGTGCCACCTGGGATACTTATAAGAAACTCTTT.

This clone is classed as medium-sized. This chain links TRGV2 with TRGJP2. Looked up from germline, CDR1 is EGSNGY and CDR2 is YDSYNSKV. This CDR3 has 14 amino acids. V gave up 4 bases and J gave up 1 base; unmatched junction bases: 3. The CDR3 loop is CATWEGSSDWIKTF. The DNA for the CDR3 is TGTGCCACCTGGGAGGGTAGTAGTGATTGGATCAAGACGTTT.

J is TRGJ1 or TRGJ2 and V is TRGV4. CDR3 size: 15 residues. Germline values: CDR1 EGSTGY, CDR2 YDSYTSSV. V shed 6 bases, J shed 4 bases, and the junction held 15 bases outside the gene matches. CDR3 nucleotides: TGTGCCACCTGGACTGGATTTGTGCGATATTATAAGAAACTCTTT. This encodes CATWTGFVRYYKKLF.

This clone showed up just a few times. The chain has TRGV8 and TRGJ1 or TRGJ2. The V and J ends lost 5 bases and 10 bases, in that order; junction bases with no gene match: 11. This CDR3 region has 12 residues. Germline CDR1 is VENAVY and CDR2 is YDSYNSRV. The CDR3 reads CATWGSLSKKLF. CDR3 DNA: TGTGCCACCTGGGGTAGCCTCTCCAAGAAACTCTTT.

A few counts support this clone. V is TRGV3 and J is TRGJ1 or TRGJ2. Trimming at V came to 1 base and at J to 0 bases, leaving 6 bases not matched to a gene. The CDR3 loop spans 15 amino acids. Germline V gene lookup returns CDR1 VTNTFY and CDR2 YDVSTARD (reference sequence). CDR3 nucleotide sequence: TGTGCCACCTGGGACAGTCCCAGGAATTATTATAAGAAACTCTTT. Residues: CATWDSPRNYYKKLF.

This clone has more than one count but fewer than ten. One junction end does not reproduce the germline sequence, and a read error may be involved. Other DNA variants within this sample encode the same CDR3. The chain couples TRGV4 to TRGJ1 or TRGJ2. There are 12 residues in the CDR3. Germline V gene lookup returns CDR1 EGSTGY and CDR2 YDSYTSSV. CDR3 nucleotides: TGCGCCACCTGGAAAAATTATTATAAGAAACTCTTT. Translation: CATWKNYYKKLF.

The rearrangement uses TRGV8 and TRGJ1 or TRGJ2. V shed 2 bases, J shed 7 bases, and the junction held 5 bases outside the gene matches. This CDR3 region has 12 residues. In germline, CDR1 is VENAVY, CDR2 YDSYNSRV. The CDR3 sequence is CATWDIKYKKLF. The CDR3, as DNA: TGTGCCACCTGGGATATCAAGTATAAGAAACTCTTT.